This T cell receptor (beta chain) is from a study of blood T cell repertoires in COVID-19. CDR1 and CDR2 from the germline V gene are SNHLY and FYNNEI. The CDR3 spans 15 residues. The J segment lost 4 bases and the V segment lost 8 bases, leaving 7 bases of the junction unmatched. TCRdb's table, derived via immunoSEQ multiplex PCR, lists solely in-frame clones and lacks some. The sample holds a few hundred thousand clones, about 90% seen once. This chain uses TRBV2 with TRBJ2-2; 10 nucleotides agree with TRBD2. The receptor's source is a man between 60 and 70 years old with acute or convalescent COVID-19. Sequenced: peripheral blood. The CDR3: CASCSRTSGTGELFF. CDR3 sequence (DNA): TGTGCCAGCTGCTCCCGGACTAGCGGCACCGGGGAGCTGTTTTTT.